This record looks at one T cell receptor (beta chain) sequence and its context. The PCR employed 60 Vbeta primers together with 13 Jbeta primers. The data were produced by immunoSEQ multiplex PCR, yet TCRdb's version contains in-frame clones alone and is incomplete. In the table there are about 180,000 clones, more than 75% of which are singletons. This record belongs to a study of cytomegalovirus exposure and HLA in healthy donors. Germline values: CDR1 SNHLY, CDR2 FYNNEI. The CDR3 is 13 amino acids. The junction had 6 bases not matched to a gene; V was cut back by 6 bases and J by 4 bases. The chain is built from TRBV2 and TRBJ2-7, with TRBD1 matching 7 bases. The receptor was isolated from a man between 40 and 49 years old in good health and CMV-seronegative. Sequenced: PBMCs. The CDR3 nucleotides read TGTGCCAGCAGAGCAGGGGGTCGGTACGAGCAGTACTTC. Protein sequence: CASRAGGRYEQYF.